This record concerns one T cell receptor (beta chain) sequence. What it binds is not known. The sample comes from a study of cytomegalovirus exposure and HLA in healthy donors. The PCR made use of 60 Vbeta and 13 Jbeta primers. This table comes from immunoSEQ multiplex PCR, and its TCRdb copy is limited to in-frame clones, with some not included. The table lists 150,000 to 200,000 clones, about 59% of them singletons. Whole-study results and caveats: TCR beta sequences reportedly predicted most subjects' HLA-A and HLA-B alleles accurately. TCR beta V- and J-gene trimming, according to a later analysis, was linked to a missense DCLRE1C variant.

This CDR3 has 14 amino acids. The V segment lost 4 bases and the J segment 2 bases; nucleotides outside the gene matches: 4. The germline gives CDR1 SGHTA, CDR2 FQGNSA. This TCR derives from a man aged 35 to 55 in good health and CMV-seronegative. What was sequenced was PBMCs. The chain combines TRBV7-2 with TRBJ2-7; the match to TRBD2 covers 8 bases. The CDR3 sequence is CASSYGGGPYEQYF. The CDR3, as DNA: TGTGCCAGCAGCTACGGGGGGGGACCCTACGAGCAGTACTTC. Drawing the rest from reference TRBV7-2 and TRBJ2-7, the complete variable domain is GAGVSQSPSNKVTEKGKDVELRCDPISGHTALYWYRQSLGQGLEFLIYFQGNSAPDKSGLPSDRFSAERTGGSVSTLTIQRTQQEDSAVYLCASSYGGGPYEQYFGPGTRLTVT.